This is a list of T cell receptor beta chains from one sample in a study of T-cell reconstitution after alpha-beta-depleted transplantation in children. A single record per CDR3 protein comes from TCRdb applying MiXCR to the PCR reads. The sample lists approximately 230,000 distinct CDR3 sequences, roughly a quarter occurring once. The source material was PBMCs, mostly from graft donor cells, sampled 360 days after TCRalphabeta/CD19-depleted stem cell transplant. The receptor set was obtained from a female patient between 2 and 15 years old who had a stem cell transplant for congenital amegakaryocytic thrombocytopenia, so the T cells may come from the graft donor. Each CDR3 is given with its conserved first and last residue. A D gene is named only where the DNA matches it firmly. Only part of the rows carry a size: once, few, many, or a class if the clone is expanded.

J gene | D gene | V gene | clone size | CDR3 DNA | CDR3 protein
TRBJ2-7 | TRBD1 | TRBV5-1 | NA | TGCGCCAGCAGCGCAAGGACAGGCTACGAGCAGTACTTC | CASSARTGYEQYF
TRBJ2-1 | NA | TRBV20-1 | NA | TGCAGTGCTACCAAGCTTTCCGCGACAGCTTACAATGAGCAGTTCTTC | CSATKLSATAYNEQFF
TRBJ2-1 | TRBD1 | TRBV29-1 | NA | TGCAGCACCGCCCCACCCGTCCGGACAGGGCTCTCTCAGGGGGCCAATGAGCAGTTCTTC | CSTAPPVRTGLSQGANEQFF
TRBJ2-7 | NA | TRBV2 | many | TGTGCCAGCAGTGAAGCGGTCCAGGTATATAACTACGAGCAGTACTTC | CASSEAVQVYNYEQYF
TRBJ2-7 | TRBD2 | TRBV5-1 | few | TGCGCCAGCAGCTGGACTAGCGAGGCCCAGTACGAGCAGTACTTC | CASSWTSEAQYEQYF
TRBJ1-1 | NA | TRBV2 | NA | TGTGCCAGCAGGCGGACCGTGCCTGAAGCTTTCTTT | CASRRTVPEAFF
TRBJ1-2 | TRBD1 | TRBV7-9 | few | TGTGCCAGCAGCGCAAACAGGGGCCCGGGGGGCTACACCTTC | CASSANRGPGGYTF
TRBJ2-2 | NA | TRBV3-1 | NA | TGTGCCTCCTGCCTGCGGGACGTGAACACCGGGGAGCTGTTTTTT | CASCLRDVNTGELFF
TRBJ2-7 | NA | TRBV4-1 | NA | TGCGCCAGCAGCCAAGCGGGACGCTGGGAGCAGTACTTC | CASSQAGRWEQYF
TRBJ1-1 | NA | TRBV2 | few | TGTGCCAGCAGTGAAGTTTGGCAGGAAGCTTTCTTT | CASSEVWQEAFF
TRBJ2-1 | TRBD2 | TRBV12-3/TRBV12-4 | few | TGTGCCAGCCAACCAATAGCGGGGGGTTACAATGAGCAGTTCTTC | CASQPIAGGYNEQFF
TRBJ2-3 | NA | TRBV25-1 | NA | TGTGCCAGCAGGAACTCCGGGGCGGTAACAGATACGCAGTATTTT | CASRNSGAVTDTQYF
TRBJ2-5 | NA | TRBV28 | few | TGTGCCAGCACCCGCTCCGGCAGGCCCTTTGGGACCCAGTACTTC | CASTRSGRPFGTQYF
TRBJ1-4 | NA | TRBV2 | NA | TGTGCCAGCAGTGAAGACTTGCCGGGGACCGAAAAACTGTTTTTT | CASSEDLPGTEKLFF
TRBJ2-2 | TRBD2 | TRBV20-1 | NA | TGCAGTGCTGACGGACTAGCGGGGGAGACGAACACCGGGGAGCTGTTTTTT | CSADGLAGETNTGELFF
TRBJ2-5 | NA | TRBV6-1 | few | TGTGCCAGCAGTCCCAGACTCGTAGAGACCCAGTACTTC | CASSPRLVETQYF
TRBJ2-7 | NA | TRBV5-1 | once | TGCGCCAGCAGCTTGATAGAACCCTACGAGCAGTACTTC | CASSLIEPYEQYF
TRBJ2-3 | TRBD2 | TRBV10-3 | NA | TGTGCCATCAGTGCGGTAGCGGGGGGGCCGGATACGCAGTATTTT | CAISAVAGGPDTQYF
TRBJ2-1 | TRBD2 | TRBV4-3 | few | TGCGCCAGCAGCCAAGGCCCAGCGGGAGGGGGTGAGCAGTTCTTC | CASSQGPAGGGEQFF
TRBJ1-4 | NA | TRBV12-3/TRBV12-4 | few | TGTGCCAGCATGTCAGCCCTCGGTGAAAAACTGTTTTTT | CASMSALGEKLFF
TRBJ1-1 | NA | TRBV29-1 | many | TGCAGCGTTGCTACCCCCCCTCGGAACACTGAAGCTTTCTTT | CSVATPPRNTEAFF
TRBJ2-1 | NA | TRBV6-1 | NA | TGTGCCAGCACCCGGACGGTCGGGAATGAGCAGTTCTTC | CASTRTVGNEQFF
TRBJ2-5 | NA | TRBV12-3/TRBV12-4 | NA | TGTGCCAGCAGTTTAGGAGCAACAGGTAGACAAGAGACCCAGTACTTC | CASSLGATGRQETQYF
TRBJ2-3 | TRBD1 | TRBV7-9 | NA | TGTGCCAGCAGCTTACCCTTTGCACAGGGGATCACAGATACGCAGTATTTT | CASSLPFAQGITDTQYF
TRBJ1-2 | NA | TRBV29-1 | NA | TGCAGCGTTGATGTGCGGGGGAACTATGGCTACACCTTC | CSVDVRGNYGYTF